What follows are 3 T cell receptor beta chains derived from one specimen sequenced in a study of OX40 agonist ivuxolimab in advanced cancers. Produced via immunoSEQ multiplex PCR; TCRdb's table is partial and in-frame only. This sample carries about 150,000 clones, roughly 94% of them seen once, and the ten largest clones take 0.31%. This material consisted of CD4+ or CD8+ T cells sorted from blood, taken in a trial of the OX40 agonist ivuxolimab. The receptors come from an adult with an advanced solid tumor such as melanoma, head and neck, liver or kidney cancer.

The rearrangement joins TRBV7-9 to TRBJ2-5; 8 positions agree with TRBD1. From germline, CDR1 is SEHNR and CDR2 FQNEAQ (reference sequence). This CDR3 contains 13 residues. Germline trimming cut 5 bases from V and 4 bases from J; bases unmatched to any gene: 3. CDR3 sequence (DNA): TGTGCCAGCAGCCGAGGACAGGGAGAGACCCAGTACTTC. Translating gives CASSRGQGETQYF.

CDR3 protein: CATRTTGGADTQYF. The CDR3 region has the DNA TGTGCCACCAGGACGACAGGGGGGGCAGATACGCAGTATTTT. The J gene is TRBJ2-3, the V gene TRBV27; 9 bases map to TRBD1. The germline V gene encodes CDR1 MNHEY and CDR2 SMNVEV (reference sequence). V was pared by 10 bases and J by 4 bases, with 9 bases of the junction left unmatched. The CDR3 contains 14 residues.

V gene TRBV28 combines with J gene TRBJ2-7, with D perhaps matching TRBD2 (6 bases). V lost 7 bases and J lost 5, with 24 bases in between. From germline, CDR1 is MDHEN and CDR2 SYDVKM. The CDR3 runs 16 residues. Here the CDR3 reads CASTPMRRAKIHEQYF. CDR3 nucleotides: TGTGCCAGCACTCCCATGAGGAGGGCCAAGATCCACGAGCAGTACTTC.